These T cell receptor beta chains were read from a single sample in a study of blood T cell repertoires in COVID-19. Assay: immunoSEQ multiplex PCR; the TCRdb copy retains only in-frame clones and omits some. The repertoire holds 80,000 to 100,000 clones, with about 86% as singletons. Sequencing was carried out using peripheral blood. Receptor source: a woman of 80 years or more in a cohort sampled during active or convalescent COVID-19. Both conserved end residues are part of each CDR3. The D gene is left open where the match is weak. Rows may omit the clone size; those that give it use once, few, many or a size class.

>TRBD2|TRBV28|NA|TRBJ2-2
TGTGCCAGCACCCTTAGCGGGAGAGAGTACTCCGGGGAGCTGTTTTTT
CASTLSGREYSGELFF
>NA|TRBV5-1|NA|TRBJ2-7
TGCGCCAGCAGCTTGCCAACCGGGGTCCACTACGAGCAGTACTTC
CASSLPTGVHYEQYF
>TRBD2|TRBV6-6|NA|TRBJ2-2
TGTGCTCTGGCGAGCGGGAGGATCGGGGAGCTGTTTTTT
CALASGRIGELFF
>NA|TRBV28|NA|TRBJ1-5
TGTGCCAGCAAAGTTGCGAATCAGCCCCAGCATTTT
CASKVANQPQHF
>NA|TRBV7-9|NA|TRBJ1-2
TGTGCCAGCAGCTTAAGGGGGTTCGATGGCTACACCTTC
CASSLRGFDGYTF
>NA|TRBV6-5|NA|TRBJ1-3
TGTGCCAGCAGTATCTCAGGGGCGTCGGGAAACACCATATATTTT
CASSISGASGNTIYF
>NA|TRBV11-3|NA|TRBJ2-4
TGTGCCAGCAGCTCCCAAGTTCTGAGACTCATTCAGTACTTC
CASSSQVLRLIQYF
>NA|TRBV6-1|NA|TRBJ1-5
TGTGCCAGCAGTGAGGGAGTCGCGGCGACCCATCAGCCCCAGCATTTT
CASSEGVAATHQPQHF
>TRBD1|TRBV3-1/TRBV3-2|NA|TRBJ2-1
TGTGCCAGCAGCCACACCGGGACAGGGTCCAATGAGCAGTTCTTC
CASSHTGTGSNEQFF
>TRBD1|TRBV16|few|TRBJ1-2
TGTGCCAGCAGCCAATCGAGGACAGGGGCCCTCTATGGCTACACCTTC
CASSQSRTGALYGYTF
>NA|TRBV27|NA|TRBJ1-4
TGTGCCAGCAGGACAATTGCAACTAATGAAAAACTGTTTTTT
CASRTIATNEKLFF
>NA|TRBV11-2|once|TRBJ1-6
TGTGCCAGCAGCTTAGTGGGAGGGGCCCTCCACTTT
CASSLVGGALHF
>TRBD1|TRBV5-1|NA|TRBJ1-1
TGCGCCAGCAGCTTCCCTACAGGGGGACAGTACACTGAAGCTTTCTTT
CASSFPTGGQYTEAFF
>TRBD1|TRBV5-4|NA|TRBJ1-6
TGTGCCAGCAGCTTGCCGGGACAGTATAATTCACCCCTCCACTTT
CASSLPGQYNSPLHF
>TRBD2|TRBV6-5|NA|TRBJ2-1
TGTGCCAGCACCAGCGGGAGGACCTCCTACAATGAGCAGTTCTTC
CASTSGRTSYNEQFF
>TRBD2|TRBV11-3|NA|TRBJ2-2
TGTGCCAGCAGCTTAGCAGCGCCTAGCGGGAGTAAGGAGCTGTTTTTT
CASSLAAPSGSKELFF
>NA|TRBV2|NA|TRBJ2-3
TGTGCCAGCCGTGGGGTTCTTGGGACTAGCACAGATACGCAGTATTTT
CASRGVLGTSTDTQYF
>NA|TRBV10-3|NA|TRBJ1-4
TGTGCCATCAGTGAAGCCTATCCTGGTGAAAAACTGTTTTTT
CAISEAYPGEKLFF
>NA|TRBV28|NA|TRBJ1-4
TGTGCCAGCAGTTTAACGGGACTGACTAATGAAAAACTGTTTTTT
CASSLTGLTNEKLFF
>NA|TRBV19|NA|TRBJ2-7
TGTGCCACCTCCCCGCGAGCCCCGTCTCGGGAGCAGTACTTC
CATSPRAPSREQYF
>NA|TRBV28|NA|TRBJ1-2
TGTGCCAGCAGTTTGGGGGAGGGATGGGGCTACACCTTC
CASSLGEGWGYTF
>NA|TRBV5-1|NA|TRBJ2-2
TGCGCCACCCAACTTGGGGTGGGGGGCACCGGGGAGCTGTTTTTT
CATQLGVGGTGELFF
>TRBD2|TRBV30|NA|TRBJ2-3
TGTGCCTGGAGGGGGGGACTAGCGGGAGGTCCCACAGATACGCAGTATTTT
CAWRGGLAGGPTDTQYF